Following are 20 T cell receptor beta chains from one sample sequenced in a study of T cells in Graves' hyperthyroidism and ophthalmopathy. RNA transcripts provided the source from which TCR beta CDR3 regions were amplified. TCR CDR3 regions were first amplified by RT-PCR with HTBI primers. TCRdb redid the calling of the multiplex PCR reads with MiXCR, one entry per CDR3 protein. The sample contains under 350,000 distinct CDR3 sequences, approximately 17% of which appear only once. The sample comprised blood. These receptors came from a woman aged 55-69 years with Graves' ophthalmopathy.

The rearrangement links TRBV18 to TRBJ2-2; D uncertain. Germline CDR1 and CDR2: KGHSH and LQKENI. The V and J ends lost 3 bases and 7 bases respectively, with 6 bases between them. This CDR3 comprises 12 residues. The CDR3 loop is CASSPVVGELFF. The CDR3 DNA follows: TGTGCCAGCTCACCGGTTGTCGGGGAGCTGTTTTTT.

This clonotype was seen more than once but under ten times. The rearrangement uses TRBV5-4 and TRBJ2-2; TRBD1 matches at 10 bases. Per the germline V gene, CDR1 is SGHNT and CDR2 is YYREEE (reference sequence). CDR3 length equals 15 residues. Trimming removed 6 bases from V and 5 bases from J; junction bases left unmatched: 7. CDR3 in DNA: TGTGCCAGCACCCCAGGGACAGGGGTAACCGGGGAGCTGTTTTTT. It yields the protein CASTPGTGVTGELFF.

This clonotype was seen only a few times. The chain recombines TRBV9 with TRBJ1-3; D is perhaps TRBD1 (6 bases). The CDR3 loop spans 15 amino acids. V was shortened by 4 bases and J by 3 bases, with 14 bases between the two germline ends. CDR1 SGDLS and CDR2 YYNGEE come from the germline V gene. CDR3 sequence reads: CASSIRGVLGNTIYF. Written as DNA, the CDR3 is TGTGCCAGCAGCATCAGGGGTGTCCTTGGAAACACCATATATTTT.

The chain combines TRBV10-3 with TRBJ2-3; 7 bases line up with TRBD1. V was pared by 10 bases and J by 2 bases, with 6 bases of the junction left unmatched. The CDR3 extends over 13 amino acids. Germline V gives CDR1 ENHRY, CDR2 SYGVKD. The DNA for the CDR3 is TGTGCCACCGTGGGACAGCTCACAGATACGCAGTATTTT. This sequence encodes CATVGQLTDTQYF.

This clonotype was observed a few times. This CDR3 is missing its conserved last phenylalanine or tryptophan, likely due to a read error. The chain links TRBV7-2 to TRBJ2-7, with no clear D. CDR3 length: 13 amino acids. Germline V gives CDR1 SGHTA, CDR2 FQGNSA. V lost 0 bases, J lost 2 bases, and 5 bases lay in between. The CDR3 nucleotides are TGTGCCAGCAGCTTAGCATTGACCTACGAGCAGTACCTC. Protein: CASSLALTYEQYL.

This clonotype was seen ten or more times. The CDR3 loop is CASSQGNGGLETQYF. CDR3 in DNA: TGCGCCAGCAGCCAAGGGAACGGGGGCCTAGAGACCCAGTACTTC. The rearrangement links TRBV4-3 to TRBJ2-5, with D possibly called TRBD1 or TRBD2 (6 bases each). The CDR3 runs 15 residues. Germline CDR1 is LGHNA and CDR2 is YSLEER. With 1 base removed from V and 4 bases from J, the gap between germline ends came to 13 bases.

This clonotype has only a few counts. V and J are TRBV20-1 and TRBJ2-2, with TRBD2 identical over 15 bases. The CDR3 loop spans 20 amino acids. The V gene's germline CDR1 is DFQATT and CDR2 SNEGSKA (reference sequence). V lost 1 base to trimming and J lost 4 bases; unmatched junction nucleotides: 13. The CDR3 sequence: CSARANHGLAGGTGTGELFF. The CDR3 DNA follows: TGCAGTGCTAGAGCAAACCATGGACTAGCGGGAGGGACGGGCACCGGGGAGCTGTTTTTT.

This clonotype was counted ten times or more. The chain has TRBV11-2 and TRBJ1-6, with TRBD1 matching over 7 bases. This CDR3 spans 15 amino acids. In germline, CDR1 is SGHAT, CDR2 FQNNGV. V lost 5 bases and J lost 9; bases outside the gene matches: 10. The CDR3 region has the DNA TGTGCCAGCAGCCTCACAGGGGTTTATCGTTCACCCCTCCACTTT. Translating gives CASSLTGVYRSPLHF.

This clonotype has a handful of counts. The V and J genes are TRBV5-5 and TRBJ2-5; 8 bases align to TRBD2. The V and J ends lost 5 bases and 0 bases, in that order; junction bases with no gene match: 12. The CDR3 is 17 amino acids. Germline loops: CDR1 SGHKS, CDR2 YYEKEE (reference sequence). DNA of the CDR3: TGTGCCAGCAGATTACTCGGGGGGGTCCGGTACCAAGAGACCCAGTACTTC. Its protein is CASRLLGGVRYQETQYF. Full variable domain (outside the CDR3, taken from reference TRBV5-5 and TRBJ2-5): DAGVTQSPTHLIKTRGQQVTLRCSPISGHKSVSWYQQVLGQGPQFIFQYYEKEERGRGNFPDRFSARQFPNYSSELNVNALLLGDSALYLCASRLLGGVRYQETQYFGPGTRLLVL.

This clonotype was recorded at least ten times. The chain combines TRBV11-1 with TRBJ1-1, with D unresolved. Between the trimmed V and J ends, which lost 0 bases and 0 bases, there was a span of 8 bases. The V gene's germline CDR1 is SGHAT and CDR2 FQDESV (reference sequence). The CDR3 totals 15 residues. The CDR3 loop reads CASSLAGSLNTEAFF. CDR3 in DNA: TGTGCCAGCAGCTTAGCGGGGAGTTTGAACACTGAAGCTTTCTTT.

The table lists this clonotype with many counts. This chain uses TRBV7-9 with TRBJ1-2; possible D gene TRBD1, 5 bases. CDR3 length: 13 residues. V gave up 2 bases and J gave up 6 bases, with 10 bases separating them. CDR1 and CDR2 (germline): SEHNR, FQNEAQ (reference sequence). CDR3 sequence: CASSLQGDHGYTF. As DNA, the CDR3 is TGTGCCAGCAGCTTACAAGGGGACCATGGCTACACCTTC. Using reference TRBV7-9 and TRBJ1-2 for the parts outside the CDR3, the full variable domain is DTGVSQNPRHKITKRGQNVTFRCDPISEHNRLYWYRQTLGQGPEFLTYFQNEAQLEKSRLLSDRFSAERPKGSFSTLEIQRTEQGDSAMYLCASSLQGDHGYTFGSGTRLTVV.

This clonotype has at least ten counts. The V call is TRBV3-1, the J call TRBJ1-1; a possible D gene is TRBD1 (5 bases). Germline-derived CDR1 and CDR2 are LGHDT and YNNKEL (reference sequence). The CDR3 sequence is 12 residues long. Trimming pared 5 bases from V and 11 bases from J, leaving 15 bases between. The CDR3 nucleotides read TGTGCCAGCAGCTTCCGGGACCTTGAGGCTTTCTTT. Translation gives CASSFRDLEAFF.

Notes on this clonotype: Given a much more abundant clone one base away, this may be a read error. V usage is TRBV10-1 and J usage is TRBJ2-7; D might be TRBD2 (5 bases). This CDR3 has 14 residues. Germline CDR1 and CDR2: WNHNN and SYGVQD (reference sequence). CDR3 protein: CASSESRAAGERYF. In DNA form, the CDR3 reads TGCGCCAGCAGTGAGTCCCGTGCCGCGGGCGAGCGGTACTTC.

On this clonotype itself: A much larger clone is a single base away; this may be a read error. V usage is TRBV19 and J usage is TRBJ1-1; D may be TRBD1 (5 bases). This CDR3 is built from 16 residues. CDR1 LNHDA and CDR2 SQIVND come from the germline V gene (reference sequence). Trimming removed 5 bases at V and 5 bases at J, with 21 bases between. The CDR3 DNA reads as TGTGCCAGTAGTCGAGGACGGGGCGGCCTGGAAACTGAAGCTTTCTTT. Translating gives CASSRGRGGLETEAFF.

This clonotype was seen more than once but under ten times. This chain links TRBV7-2 with TRBJ1-6; 8 nucleotides line up with TRBD1. The CDR3 loop spans 15 amino acids. In germline, CDR1 is SGHTA, CDR2 FQGNSA. Germline trimming cut 5 bases from V and 7 bases from J; bases unmatched to any gene: 7. CDR3 amino acids: CASSLRTGMNSPLHF. The CDR3 region has the DNA TGTGCCAGCAGCCTTAGGACAGGGATGAATTCACCCCTCCACTTT.

This clonotype showed up many times. The rearrangement links TRBV12-3 or TRBV12-4 to TRBJ1-1; D uncertain. Trimming took off 5 bases at V and 11 bases at J, with 12 bases between the two ends. The CDR3 length is 11 residues. Here the CDR3 reads CASSDLGKAFF. CDR3 sequence (DNA): TGTGCCAGCAGTGACCTAGGGAAGGCTTTCTTT.

The J gene is TRBJ1-6, the V gene TRBV9; D not resolved. V was trimmed by 0 bases and J by 2 bases, leaving 3 bases between them. The CDR3 loop spans 14 amino acids. Germline V gene data show CDR1 as SGDLS and CDR2 as YYNGEE. Here the CDR3 reads CASSVEAYNSPLHF. DNA of the CDR3: TGTGCCAGCAGCGTAGAGGCCTATAATTCACCCCTCCACTTT. Together with reference TRBV9 and TRBJ1-6, the CDR3 gives the full variable domain: DSGVTQTPKHLITATGQRVTLRCSPRSGDLSVYWYQQSLDQGLQFLIQYYNGEERAKGNILERFSAQQFPDLHSELNLSSLELGDSALYFCASSVEAYNSPLHFGNGTRLTVT.

The rearrangement links TRBV7-3 to TRBJ2-2; D gene unclear. The ends were cut back, 1 base at V and 2 bases at J, with 5 bases in the middle. Germline V gives CDR1 SGHTA, CDR2 FQGTGA. The CDR3 spans 14 residues. The CDR3 reads CASSLIRNTGELFF. In nucleotides, the CDR3 is TGTGCCAGCAGCTTAATCCGAAACACCGGGGAGCTGTTTTTT.

J is TRBJ1-6 and V is TRBV19; D is undetermined. CDR1 LNHDA and CDR2 SQIVND come from the germline V gene (reference sequence). Between the trimmed V and J ends, which lost 1 base and 3 bases, there was a span of 10 bases. The CDR3 sequence is 16 residues long. In DNA form, the CDR3 reads TGTGCCAGTAGTATAGGCTGGGCCAACTATAATTCACCCCTCCACTTT. Translating it yields CASSIGWANYNSPLHF.

This clonotype turned up a few times. The chain uses TRBV9 and TRBJ1-3; 7 positions match TRBD1. CDR3 size: 16 residues. J was trimmed by 4 bases and V by 4 bases; bases with no gene match: 11. Germline V gene lookup returns CDR1 SGDLS and CDR2 YYNGEE. The CDR3 nucleotides are TGTGCCAGCAGCTCCCAGGGGGACAGTCTGGGAAACACCATATATTTT. Its protein product is CASSSQGDSLGNTIYF.